This passage covers 26 T cell receptor beta chains from one sample sequenced in a study of T cell responses to AZD1222 COVID-19 vaccine (dated by TCRdb to 2020 to 2023). The time point label corresponds to: baseline before first vaccination. Receptors were amplified or captured by the immunoSEQ multiplex PCR assay. This immuneACCESS table, as held by TCRdb, lists in-frame sequences with V and J called but not all clones. Of the missing ones, under half trace to an unresolved V gene in checked studies; the others have no known cause. For this sample the table gives 100,000 to 150,000 clones, of which around 92% were detected only once. The ten largest clones take up 11% to 15% of the sample. Sequencing was performed on peripheral blood, taken on day 0 of AZD1222 vaccination. The receptors stem from an adult in good health.

This chain connects TRBV7-2 to TRBJ1-6; D unclear. The CDR3 contains 16 residues. With 5 bases removed from V and 2 bases from J, the gap between germline ends came to 13 bases. In germline, CDR1 is SGHTA, CDR2 FQGNSA. CDR3 DNA: TGTGCCAGCAGCCGGGTCAGCTGGCCCTATAATTCACCCCTCCACTTT. Translated, it gives CASSRVSWPYNSPLHF.

With respect to this clone: This specimen includes other DNA sequences encoding the same CDR3. This sequence joins TRBV5-6 and TRBJ1-3; D uncertain. The germline V and J ends were trimmed by 2 bases and 1 base, with 7 bases remaining between them. CDR3 size: 14 residues. The V gene's germline CDR1 is SGHDT and CDR2 YYEEEE. The CDR3 bases are TGTGCCAGCAGCTTCGTAGGGTCTGGAAACACCATATATTTT. This sequence encodes CASSFVGSGNTIYF.

In regard to this clone: Other DNA sequences in this specimen translate into the identical CDR3. This sequence joins TRBV30 and TRBJ2-7, with 8 nucleotides matching TRBD2. The germline gives CDR1 GTSNPN, CDR2 SVGIG (reference sequence). There are 12 residues in the CDR3. V dropped 0 bases and J dropped 5; count of bases not matched to a gene: 0. In nucleotides, the CDR3 is TGTGCCTGGAGTGTCGGGGGGGACGAGCAGTACTTC. Amino acid sequence: CAWSVGGDEQYF.

This chain uses TRBV2 with TRBJ2-1, with D possibly being TRBD1 (5 bases). This CDR3 comprises 14 residues. V lost 2 bases to trimming and J lost 4 bases, with 9 bases between them. Germline V CDR1 and CDR2: SNHLY, FYNNEI. CDR3 in amino acids: CASSESGNYNEQFF. The CDR3 DNA follows: TGTGCCAGCAGTGAATCAGGGAATTACAATGAGCAGTTCTTC.

The rearrangement joins TRBV9 to TRBJ2-1; TRBD2 aligns across 10 bases. Germline CDR1 reads SGDLS; CDR2 reads YYNGEE. With 7 bases clipped from V and 5 bases from J, the junction kept 6 bases outside the gene matches. The CDR3 has 14 amino acids. The CDR3 DNA reads TGTGCCAGCGAACCGGGACTAGCGAACAATGAGCAGTTCTTC. Protein sequence: CASEPGLANNEQFF.

The chain joins TRBV13 to TRBJ2-3, with 12 bases matching TRBD2. Per the germline V gene, CDR1 is PRHDT and CDR2 is FYEKMQ (reference sequence). The V gene end was trimmed by 4 bases and the J gene end by 6 bases; junction bases not matched to a gene: 5. This CDR3 comprises 15 residues. The CDR3, as DNA: TGTGCCAGCAGCTCCGGGACTAGCGGGTGGGATACGCAGTATTTT. Translation gives CASSSGTSGWDTQYF.

This chain joins TRBV4-3 and TRBJ1-1, with D tentatively TRBD1 (6 bases). V lost 0 bases and J lost 1, with 15 bases in between. The CDR3 is 17 amino acids. Germline V gene data show CDR1 as LGHNA and CDR2 as YSLEER. CDR3: CASSQDLGTPGNTEAFF. The CDR3 DNA reads TGCGCCAGCAGCCAAGATTTGGGGACACCGGGGAACACTGAAGCTTTCTTT.

The CDR3 spells CASRRGLGYEQYF. As DNA, the CDR3 is TGTGCCAGCAGAAGAGGGCTGGGGTACGAGCAGTACTTC. The chain joins TRBV6-5 to TRBJ2-7; weak D call: TRBD2 (5 bases). Germline V gene data show CDR1 as MNHEY and CDR2 as SVGAGI. The CDR3 covers 13 residues. V dropped 6 bases and J dropped 4 bases, with 13 bases sitting between them.

Here the CDR3 DNA reads TGTGCCAGCAGCCAGGTATCCTACGAGCAGTACTTC. It yields the protein CASSQVSYEQYF. The chain recombines TRBV7-8 with TRBJ2-7; no clear D. With 5 bases removed from V and 1 base from J, the gap between germline ends came to 6 bases. The CDR3 has 12 residues. Germline CDR1 and CDR2: SGHVS and FQNEAQ.

The V gene is TRBV9, the J gene TRBJ1-3; D is possibly TRBD1 (5 bases). The V gene's germline CDR1 is SGDLS and CDR2 YYNGEE. V was cut by 0 bases and J by 4 bases, with 8 bases left in between. There are 14 residues in the CDR3. CDR3 residues: CASSVGGLGNTIYF. The CDR3 DNA follows: TGTGCCAGCAGCGTAGGGGGACTGGGAAACACCATATATTTT. Using reference TRBV9 and TRBJ1-3 for the parts outside the CDR3, the full variable domain is DSGVTQTPKHLITATGQRVTLRCSPRSGDLSVYWYQQSLDQGLQFLIQYYNGEERAKGNILERFSAQQFPDLHSELNLSSLELGDSALYFCASSVGGLGNTIYFGEGSWLTVV.

The chain links TRBV7-9 to TRBJ1-6, with unresolved D. The CDR3 runs 13 residues. Per the germline V gene, CDR1 is SEHNR and CDR2 is FQNEAQ (reference sequence). The V end lost 5 bases, the J end lost 9 bases, and 11 bases lay between the germline ends. CDR3 coding DNA: TGTGCCAGCAGCCCCCAAGCGAGTTCACCCCTCCACTTT. This gives the protein CASSPQASSPLHF.

This chain connects TRBV27 to TRBJ1-1, with 8 nucleotides matching TRBD1. This CDR3 region has 17 residues. Germline CDR1 and CDR2: MNHEY and SMNVEV (reference sequence). Losses at the gene ends were 0 bases for V and 0 bases for J; bases not matched to a gene: 6. CDR3 sequence reads: CASSLSGQVVMNTEAFF. The CDR3, as DNA: TGTGCCAGCAGTTTATCGGGACAGGTTGTTATGAACACTGAAGCTTTCTTT.

The chain links TRBV5-1 to TRBJ1-5; D call uncertain. The V end was cut by 0 bases, the J end by 3 bases, with 7 bases between. The germline V gene encodes CDR1 SGHRS and CDR2 YFSETQ. This CDR3 region has 14 residues. For the CDR3, the DNA is TGCGCCAGCAGCTTGGACAGCCTCAATCAGCCCCAGCATTTT. Amino acid sequence: CASSLDSLNQPQHF.

This chain uses TRBV19 with TRBJ1-1; TRBD1 matches at 8 bases. The V gene end was trimmed by 6 bases and the J gene end by 3 bases; junction bases not matched to a gene: 12. The CDR3 covers 16 residues. CDR1 and CDR2 from the germline V gene are LNHDA and SQIVND (reference sequence). As DNA, the CDR3 is TGTGCCAGTAGGCCACAACTAGGACAGGGAGACACTGAAGCTTTCTTT. It specifies CASRPQLGQGDTEAFF.

V and J are TRBV10-3 and TRBJ2-7; the D call may be TRBD1 or TRBD2 (5 bases each). Germline CDR1 and CDR2: ENHRY and SYGVKD. Trimming took 6 bases from V and 7 from J, leaving 13 bases between them. The CDR3 has 12 residues. CDR3 nucleotides: TGTGCCATCAGAGGGACCGCTGAAGAGCAGTACTTC. Translated: CAIRGTAEEQYF.

This CDR3 is CASSFWGTPFMNTEAFF. CDR3 DNA: TGTGCCAGCAGCTTTTGGGGGACCCCTTTCATGAACACTGAAGCTTTCTTT. This chain connects TRBV7-9 to TRBJ1-1; D may be TRBD1 (5 bases). The CDR3 contains 17 residues. Germline V gene sequence: CDR1 SEHNR, CDR2 FQNEAQ (reference sequence). Between the trimmed V and J ends, which lost 3 bases and 0 bases, there was a span of 17 bases.

The gene calls are TRBV19 and TRBJ2-3, with D hard to call. This CDR3 is 13 amino acids long. Per the germline V gene, CDR1 is LNHDA and CDR2 is SQIVND (reference sequence). V gave up 7 bases and J gave up 4 bases, with 12 bases separating them. The DNA of the CDR3 is TGTGCCAGTAATCTCGGGTCCGCAGATACGCAGTATTTT. This translates into CASNLGSADTQYF.

This clone was recorded once. This chain joins TRBV2 and TRBJ2-3; no firm D call. Deletions cut 6 bases from V and 0 bases from J, with 10 bases between. The CDR3 is 14 residues long. The germline V gene encodes CDR1 SNHLY and CDR2 FYNNEI. The DNA for the CDR3 is TGTGCCAGCAGGTGGACCGTAAGCACAGATACGCAGTATTTT. Its translation: CASRWTVSTDTQYF.

J is TRBJ1-3 and V is TRBV5-6; D not certain. From germline, CDR1 is SGHDT and CDR2 YYEEEE. The V end was cut by 1 base, the J end by 4 bases, with 9 bases between. CDR3 length: 14 amino acids. The chain's CDR3 is CASSLTTTGNTIYF. CDR3 nucleotides: TGTGCCAGCAGCTTGACTACGACGGGAAACACCATATATTTT.

This chain uses TRBV6-4 with TRBJ2-7, with D possibly TRBD1 on 6 matching bases. V was clipped by 6 bases and J by 2 bases, with 17 bases between them. The CDR3 has 15 amino acids. The germline V gene encodes CDR1 MRHNA and CDR2 SNTAGT. CDR3 amino acids: CASSGNRVATYEQYF. In nucleotides, the CDR3 is TGTGCCAGCAGCGGAAACAGGGTCGCAACCTACGAGCAGTACTTC.

This chain links TRBV19 with TRBJ1-1; maybe TRBD1 (5 bases). This CDR3 is built from 14 residues. Germline loops: CDR1 LNHDA, CDR2 SQIVND (reference sequence). V was shortened by 8 bases and J by 1 base, with 14 bases between the two germline ends. The CDR3 spells CASHYEGKNTEAFF. Here the CDR3 DNA reads TGTGCCAGTCATTATGAGGGGAAGAACACTGAAGCTTTCTTT.

The rearrangement uses TRBV27 and TRBJ1-1, with D maybe TRBD1 (6 bases). The CDR3 has 15 amino acids. Trimming shortened V by 6 bases and J by 3 bases, and 17 bases separated the two germline ends. Germline CDR1 reads MNHEY; CDR2 reads SMNVEV (reference sequence). CDR3 sequence (DNA): TGTGCCAGCAGCTCCCTACAGGGAGGATACACTGAAGCTTTCTTT. Translating gives CASSSLQGGYTEAFF.

The chain links TRBV6-2 or TRBV6-3 to TRBJ2-7; unclear D gene. Germline lookup yields CDR1 MNHEY and CDR2 SVGEGT. The CDR3 sequence is 13 residues long. The V end lost 7 bases, the J end lost 3 bases, and 13 bases lay between the germline ends. CDR3 sequence (DNA): TGTGCCAGCACCCCACCCCATAACTACGAGCAGTACTTC. It translates to CASTPPHNYEQYF.

The chain employs TRBV11-3 and TRBJ1-3; D is uncertain. In germline, CDR1 is SGHNT, CDR2 YENEEA. This CDR3 is built from 15 residues. Trimming removed 5 bases from V and 4 bases from J, with 15 bases in between. The CDR3 loop is CASSPSGGFGNTIYF. For the CDR3, the DNA is TGTGCCAGCAGCCCCTCGGGAGGGTTCGGAAACACCATATATTTT.

The chain has TRBV6-5 and TRBJ1-5; D uncertain. V lost 3 bases and J lost 2, with 8 bases in between. Germline V gene sequence: CDR1 MNHEY, CDR2 SVGAGI. The CDR3 has 14 residues. CDR3 DNA sequence: TGTGCCAGCAGTTATGCCAGAGGCAATCAGCCCCAGCATTTT. It encodes CASSYARGNQPQHF.

The chain links TRBV30 to TRBJ2-2; 7 bases fit TRBD2. CDR1 and CDR2 from the germline V gene are GTSNPN and SVGIG (reference sequence). Trimming removed 2 bases from V and 2 bases from J; junction bases left unmatched: 2. The CDR3 has 14 amino acids. The CDR3: CAWSRDYNTGELFF. DNA of the CDR3: TGTGCCTGGAGTCGGGACTACAACACCGGGGAGCTGTTTTTT.